This T cell receptor (beta chain) appears in the sequencing data of a study of blood T cells in healthy people across ages. PCR was performed a second time for roughly 7 to 12 cycles using a sample-barcoded 5' primer and a J-beta primer mix. TCRdb passed the 5' RACE reads through MiXCR, listing each CDR3 protein once. The sample includes 1 million or so distinct CDR3 sequences, approximately 25% of them seen just once. This clonotype was observed a few times. The conserved closing phenylalanine or tryptophan is absent in this CDR3, likely reflecting a read error. The CDR3 extends over 13 amino acids. After removal of 9 bases from V and 1 base from J, the junction contained 4 bases not matched to a gene. Germline V gene data show CDR1 as KGHSH and CDR2 as LQKENI. The same sample was also studied in work on T cells of mothers and their children.

The V gene is TRBV18, the J gene TRBJ1-1; 8 nucleotides agree with TRBD1. Material: blood. The receptor was isolated from a girl aged 2-9 years in good health. CDR3 DNA sequence: TGTGCCAGTCAGGGGGCTGAGAACACTGAAGCTTTCCTT. This sequence encodes CASQGAENTEAFL.